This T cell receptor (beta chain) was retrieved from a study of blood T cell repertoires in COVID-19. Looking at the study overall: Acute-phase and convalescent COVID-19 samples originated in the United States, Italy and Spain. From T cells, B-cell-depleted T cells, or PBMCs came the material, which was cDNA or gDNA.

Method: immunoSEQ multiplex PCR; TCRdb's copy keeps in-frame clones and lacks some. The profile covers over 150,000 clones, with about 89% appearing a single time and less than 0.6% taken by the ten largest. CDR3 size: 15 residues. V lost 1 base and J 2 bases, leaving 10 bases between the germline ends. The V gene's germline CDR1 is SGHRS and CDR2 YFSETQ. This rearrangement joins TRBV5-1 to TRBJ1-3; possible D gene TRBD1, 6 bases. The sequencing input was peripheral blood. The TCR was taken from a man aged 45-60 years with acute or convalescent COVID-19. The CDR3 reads CASSLPGGTGNTIYF. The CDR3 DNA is TGCGCCAGCAGCTTGCCGGGGGGCACTGGAAACACCATATATTTT.